The 21 T cell receptor beta chains listed next were all sequenced from one sample in a study of shared clonotypes between healthy human individuals. The table came from immunoSEQ multiplex PCR; TCRdb's copy has only in-frame clones and leaves some out. The sample contains about 600,000 clones, about 96% of which appear only once. The source material was naive CD4+ T cells sorted from blood. The subset here: CD45RA+ positively selected. These receptors all stem from a woman under 40 in good health.

The genes are TRBV2 and TRBJ2-4; D not resolved. The V gene lost 3 bases and the J gene lost 0 bases, with 9 bases spanning the gap. Germline V gene sequence: CDR1 SNHLY, CDR2 FYNNEI. This CDR3 comprises 15 residues. The CDR3 loop is CASSDRVLAKNIQYF. In DNA, the CDR3 is TGTGCCAGCAGTGACCGGGTTCTAGCCAAAAACATTCAGTACTTC.

The chain is built from TRBV28 and TRBJ2-7; TRBD1 matches at 10 bases. The CDR3 has 14 residues. Trimming at V came to 3 bases and at J to 5 bases, leaving 4 bases not matched to a gene. The germline V gene has CDR1 MDHEN and CDR2 SYDVKM. The CDR3, as DNA: TGTGCCAGCAGTTTGCGACAGGGGGCAAACGAGCAGTACTTC. Translated: CASSLRQGANEQYF.

The chain couples TRBV7-8 to TRBJ2-2; no clear D gene. The germline gives CDR1 SGHVS, CDR2 FQNEAQ. This CDR3 spans 13 amino acids. Trimming removed 1 base at V and 2 bases at J, with 2 bases between. The CDR3 loop reads CASSLDNTGELFF. The CDR3 DNA reads TGTGCCAGCAGCTTAGACAACACCGGGGAGCTGTTTTTT.

The V gene is TRBV5-1, the J gene TRBJ2-7; D is possibly TRBD1 (5 bases). Germline loops: CDR1 SGHRS, CDR2 YFSETQ. The CDR3 is 14 residues long. V was pared by 4 bases and J by 2 bases, with 13 bases between. CDR3 nucleotide sequence: TGCGCCAGCAGCCCCGGACACGAAGCCTACGAGCAGTACTTC. It codes for CASSPGHEAYEQYF.

Here the CDR3 reads CAWSARDTGELFF. The CDR3 nucleotides are TGTGCCTGGAGTGCGAGAGACACCGGGGAGCTGTTTTTT. The chain couples TRBV30 to TRBJ2-2, with no clear D. Trimming cost V 1 base and J 3 bases, with 6 bases left between them. The CDR3 has 13 amino acids. Germline-derived CDR1 and CDR2 are GTSNPN and SVGIG (reference sequence).

The CDR3 DNA follows: TGTGCCAGTAGTATCCTAGCGGGAGGCTCAGATACGCAGTATTTT. This translates into CASSILAGGSDTQYF. The chain employs TRBV19 and TRBJ2-3, with TRBD2 matching 11 bases. Per germline, CDR1 LNHDA and CDR2 SQIVND (reference sequence). The CDR3 extends over 15 amino acids. Germline trimming cut 3 bases from V and 4 bases from J; bases unmatched to any gene: 3.

The J gene is TRBJ2-5, the V gene TRBV25-1, with 8 positions matching TRBD1. The germline V gene encodes CDR1 MGHDK and CDR2 SYGVNS. V lost 1 base, J lost 5 bases, and 9 bases stayed unmatched. The CDR3 sequence is 16 residues long. The CDR3 here is CASSESPGGGRETQYF. As DNA, the CDR3 is TGTGCCAGCAGTGAATCCCCAGGGGGCGGCCGGGAGACCCAGTACTTC.

The rearrangement joins TRBV9 to TRBJ2-7; either TRBD1 or TRBD2 may fit D (5 bases each). The germline V and J ends were trimmed by 4 bases and 6 bases, with 14 bases remaining between them. The CDR3 sequence is 13 residues long. The germline V gene has CDR1 SGDLS and CDR2 YYNGEE. The DNA for the CDR3 is TGTGCCAGCAGCACCCGGGACGCAGGCGAGCAGTACTTC. Its translation is CASSTRDAGEQYF.

This clone was detected only once. The V gene is TRBV5-4, the J gene TRBJ2-1; D is undetermined. V shed 2 bases and J shed 10 bases, with 10 bases lying between them. Germline V gene sequence: CDR1 SGHNT, CDR2 YYREEE (reference sequence). The CDR3 extends over 12 amino acids. The CDR3 DNA reads as TGTGCCAGCAGCTTCACGGCGGAGGAGCAGTTCTTC. It specifies CASSFTAEEQFF.

The chain is built from TRBV19 and TRBJ2-1; D not resolved. CDR1 LNHDA and CDR2 SQIVND come from the germline V gene (reference sequence). Trimming took 0 bases from V and 4 from J, leaving 10 bases between them. This CDR3 contains 15 residues. The CDR3, as DNA: TGTGCCAGTAGTATAGATGGGGAAAGGTACAATGAGCAGTTCTTC. Translation gives CASSIDGERYNEQFF.

The V and J genes are TRBV10-3 and TRBJ1-1; D call uncertain. Germline V gene sequence: CDR1 ENHRY, CDR2 SYGVKD. V was cut by 3 bases and J by 1 base, with 9 bases left in between. The CDR3 runs to 14 residues. The CDR3 nucleotides are TGTGCCATCAGTGATTGGGGATCGAACACTGAAGCTTTCTTT. Protein: CAISDWGSNTEAFF.

The chain links TRBV5-6 to TRBJ1-1, with D maybe TRBD1 (5 bases). Per the germline V gene, CDR1 is SGHDT and CDR2 is YYEEEE. The ends were cut back, 0 bases at V and 7 bases at J, with 13 bases in the middle. This CDR3 is 14 amino acids long. CDR3 residues: CASSLAGSRIEAFF. Here the CDR3 DNA reads TGTGCCAGCAGCTTGGCAGGGAGTAGGATTGAAGCTTTCTTT.

The chain uses TRBV28 and TRBJ1-5, with D possibly matching TRBD1 (6 bases). The CDR3 is 15 residues long. The V and J ends lost 6 bases and 7 bases respectively, with 19 bases between them. The germline V gene has CDR1 MDHEN and CDR2 SYDVKM. This chain's CDR3 is CASRRTVLLQQPQHF. CDR3 coding DNA: TGTGCCAGCAGGCGGACAGTTCTACTGCAGCAGCCCCAGCATTTT.

This chain joins TRBV5-1 and TRBJ2-7, with no clear D. V was trimmed by 2 bases and J by 0 bases, leaving 12 bases between them. This CDR3 contains 15 residues. The germline CDR1 and CDR2 sequences are SGHRS and YFSETQ. The CDR3 sequence: CASSFLPTDSYEQYF. DNA of the CDR3: TGCGCCAGCAGCTTTCTACCGACGGACTCCTACGAGCAGTACTTC.

CDR3: CASNRDGNSNQPQHF. The CDR3 DNA sequence: TGTGCCAGCAATCGGGACGGCAATAGCAATCAGCCCCAGCATTTT. V and J are TRBV2 and TRBJ1-5, with TRBD1 as a possible D gene (5 bases). The V end was cut by 7 bases, the J end by 0 bases, with 13 bases between. CDR3 length equals 15 residues. Germline loops: CDR1 SNHLY, CDR2 FYNNEI. The full variable domain, with the rest looked up from reference TRBV2 and TRBJ1-5, is EPEVTQTPSHQVTQMGQEVILRCVPISNHLYFYWYRQILGQKVEFLVSFYNNEISEKSEIFDDQFSVERPDGSNFTLKIRSTKLEDSAMYFCASNRDGNSNQPQHFGDGTRLSIL.

The J gene is TRBJ2-5, the V gene TRBV7-8; 7 bases match TRBD2. From germline, CDR1 is SGHVS and CDR2 FQNEAQ. The V and J ends lost 1 base and 5 bases, in that order; junction bases with no gene match: 10. This CDR3 has 16 residues. CDR3 region: CASSLEGLLVSETQYF. CDR3 DNA: TGTGCCAGCAGCTTAGAGGGACTACTAGTCTCTGAGACCCAGTACTTC.

This chain uses TRBV27 with TRBJ2-3; a weak D match, TRBD2 (6 bases). The CDR3 extends over 15 amino acids. Germline V gene lookup returns CDR1 MNHEY and CDR2 SMNVEV (reference sequence). Trimming removed 7 bases from V and 3 bases from J, with 17 bases in between. The CDR3 reads CASNYHGTPTDTQYF. CDR3 DNA: TGTGCCAGCAACTACCACGGGACTCCTACAGATACGCAGTATTTT.

The gene calls are TRBV7-9 and TRBJ2-1; 12 nucleotides match TRBD2. J was trimmed by 5 bases and V by 5 bases; bases with no gene match: 4. This CDR3 has 15 amino acids. CDR1 SEHNR and CDR2 FQNEAQ come from the germline V gene (reference sequence). CDR3 sequence: CASSPGLAGHNEQFF. For the CDR3, the DNA is TGTGCCAGCAGCCCGGGACTAGCGGGCCACAATGAGCAGTTCTTC. Filled out from reference TRBV7-9 and TRBJ2-1, the complete variable domain reads DTGVSQNPRHKITKRGQNVTFRCDPISEHNRLYWYRQTLGQGPEFLTYFQNEAQLEKSRLLSDRFSAERPKGSFSTLEIQRTEQGDSAMYLCASSPGLAGHNEQFFGPGTRLTVL.

The J gene is TRBJ2-7, the V gene TRBV21-1; the table calls TRBD2, which could not be checked here. TRBV21-1 is recorded as a pseudogene. The CDR3 is 19 amino acids. CDR3 sequence: CASSTILAGETRWADEQYF. CDR3 DNA sequence: TGTGCCAGCAGCACCATACTAGCGGGAGAGACCCGATGGGCGGACGAGCAGTACTTC.

The genes are TRBV7-9 and TRBJ1-4; 9 nucleotides align to TRBD1. V was pared by 2 bases and J by 7 bases, with 5 bases of the junction left unmatched. CDR1 SEHNR and CDR2 FQNEAQ come from the germline V gene (reference sequence). The CDR3 totals 15 residues. CDR3 amino acids: CASSLTGGFGEKLFF. For the CDR3, the DNA is TGTGCCAGCAGCTTAACAGGGGGCTTCGGTGAAAAACTGTTTTTT. Filled out from reference TRBV7-9 and TRBJ1-4, the complete variable domain reads DTGVSQNPRHKITKRGQNVTFRCDPISEHNRLYWYRQTLGQGPEFLTYFQNEAQLEKSRLLSDRFSAERPKGSFSTLEIQRTEQGDSAMYLCASSLTGGFGEKLFFGSGTQLSVL.

This chain connects TRBV28 to TRBJ2-7; D may correspond to TRBD1 or TRBD2 (5 bases each). This CDR3 spans 14 amino acids. Germline-derived CDR1 and CDR2 are MDHEN and SYDVKM. Trimming removed 3 bases at V and 2 bases at J, with 11 bases between. CDR3 protein: CASSFSGPPYEQYF. The CDR3 DNA follows: TGTGCCAGCAGTTTTTCGGGACCTCCCTACGAGCAGTACTTC.